Listed below are T cell receptor beta chains from one sample, sequenced in a study of shared clonotypes between healthy human individuals. Data came from immunoSEQ multiplex PCR; TCRdb stores just in-frame clones and leaves some out. The repertoire has about 2.2 million clones, about 92% of them found once; the top ten carry under 2%. Sequenced input: naive CD8+ T cells from PBMCs. The origin of the receptors is a man aged 18-30 years in good health. Some clones in this sample may be carry-over from other donors' samples. Each CDR3 is given with its conserved first and last residue. Each record gives: clone size, V gene, D gene, J gene, CDR3 protein, CDR3 DNA. The D gene is left open where the match is weak. Size is omitted from some rows. Given values are once, few, many or a class for expanded clones.

NA,TRBV15,TRBD2,TRBJ2-1,CATSRGSISGPDNEQFF,TGTGCCACCAGCAGAGGTAGTATTAGCGGGCCGGACAATGAGCAGTTCTTC
NA,TRBV18,NA,TRBJ1-5,CASSPKGSNQPQHF,TGTGCCAGCTCACCAAAGGGTAGCAATCAGCCCCAGCATTTT
NA,TRBV7-9,NA,TRBJ2-7,CASSLARQEQYF,TGTGCCAGCAGCTTAGCGCGGCAGGAGCAGTACTTC
NA,TRBV10-3,NA,TRBJ2-1,CAILGDNEQFF,TGTGCCATCCTGGGGGACAATGAGCAGTTCTTC
NA,TRBV2,TRBD1,TRBJ2-7,CASSPGTGINEQYF,TGTGCCAGCAGTCCCGGGACAGGGATTAACGAGCAGTACTTC
NA,TRBV27,NA,TRBJ2-7,CASSSVRVAGDHYEQYF,TGTGCCAGCAGTTCCGTTCGAGTAGCAGGGGATCACTACGAGCAGTACTTC
NA,TRBV4-1,TRBD2,TRBJ2-1,CASSQGTSGRNEQFF,TGCGCCAGCAGCCAGGGGACTAGCGGGAGGAATGAGCAGTTCTTC
NA,TRBV4-2,NA,TRBJ2-3,CASSLGDLSTDTQYF,TGTGCCAGCAGCCTGGGGGACCTCAGCACAGATACGCAGTATTTT
NA,TRBV6-5,NA,TRBJ2-1,CASSPVRGSKEQFF,TGTGCCAGCAGTCCGGTCAGAGGGAGTAAAGAGCAGTTCTTC
few,TRBV27,TRBD1,TRBJ1-5,CASSRTGGTQPQHF,TGTGCCAGCAGTCGGACAGGGGGCACTCAGCCCCAGCATTTT
once,TRBV19,NA,TRBJ2-2,CASSPGPNTGELFF,TGTGCCAGTAGTCCGGGGCCGAACACCGGGGAGCTGTTTTTT
NA,TRBV28,NA,TRBJ1-5,CASSSQGVRGQPQHF,TGTGCCAGCAGTTCTCAGGGTGTAAGAGGACAGCCCCAGCATTTT
NA,TRBV4-1,NA,TRBJ2-7,CASSQARLAYEQYF,TGCGCCAGCAGCCAAGCTAGACTGGCCTACGAGCAGTACTTC
NA,TRBV30,TRBD2,TRBJ2-3,CAWSGLAGVIDTDTQYF,TGTGCCTGGAGTGGACTAGCGGGAGTGATTGACACAGATACGCAGTATTTT
once,TRBV6-5,NA,TRBJ2-3,CASAEADTQYF,TGTGCCAGTGCGGAAGCAGATACGCAGTATTTT
NA,TRBV19,NA,TRBJ1-5,CASSTHFNQPQHF,TGTGCCAGTAGTACCCACTTCAATCAGCCCCAGCATTTT
NA,TRBV2,TRBD1,TRBJ2-5,CASSLRPLRTGEIQETQYF,TGTGCCAGCAGTCTCCGACCATTAAGGACAGGGGAGATCCAAGAGACCCAGTACTTC
NA,TRBV7-2,NA,TRBJ2-7,CASNQKQGRSYEQYF,TGTGCCAGCAACCAAAAACAGGGACGATCCTACGAGCAGTACTTC
NA,TRBV7-9,NA,TRBJ2-1,CASSEADRPTNEQFF,TGTGCCAGCAGCGAGGCGGACAGACCCACCAATGAGCAGTTCTTC
NA,TRBV5-1,NA,TRBJ1-1,CASRDPMNTEAFF,TGCGCCAGCAGGGACCCGATGAACACTGAAGCTTTCTTT
NA,TRBV19,NA,TRBJ1-5,CASSPTGPGQPQHF,TGTGCCAGTAGCCCAACAGGGCCTGGTCAGCCCCAGCATTTT
NA,TRBV7-2,TRBD1,TRBJ2-3,CASTFNRGSFGTQYF,TGTGCCAGCACCTTTAACAGGGGTAGTTTCGGTACGCAGTATTTT
NA,TRBV29-1,NA,TRBJ2-7,CSVESWDTSLAYEQYF,TGCAGCGTGGAGAGTTGGGACACTTCTTTAGCCTACGAGCAGTACTTC
NA,TRBV28,NA,TRBJ1-1,CASRTRTDTEAFF,TGTGCCAGCAGAACAAGGACGGACACTGAAGCTTTCTTT
NA,TRBV7-6,NA,TRBJ1-2,CASSLNPLAGYGYTF,TGTGCCAGCAGCTTAAATCCCCTCGCTGGCTATGGCTACACCTTC
NA,TRBV27,TRBD1,TRBJ1-2,CASSLLPQGEYGYTF,TGTGCCAGCAGTTTGCTCCCACAGGGGGAGTATGGCTACACCTTC
NA,TRBV27,TRBD2,TRBJ2-1,CASSSQREGLHNEQFF,TGTGCCAGCAGTTCCCAGCGGGAGGGCCTTCACAATGAGCAGTTCTTC
NA,TRBV4-3,NA,TRBJ2-4,CASSQGLILTPEAKNIQYF,TGCGCCAGCAGCCAAGGCTTAATACTGACTCCTGAAGCCAAAAACATTCAGTACTTC
NA,TRBV5-1,TRBD1,TRBJ1-4,CASSLGQGGEKLFF,TGCGCCAGCAGCCTTGGACAGGGGGGCGAAAAACTGTTTTTT
NA,TRBV5-1,NA,TRBJ2-3,CASSLGGVSTDTQYF,TGCGCCAGCAGCTTGGGAGGGGTCAGCACAGATACGCAGTATTTT
NA,TRBV4-1,NA,TRBJ2-3,CASSQGLQGGSTDTQYF,TGCGCCAGCAGCCAAGGGTTACAGGGGGGGTCGACAGATACGCAGTATTTT
NA,TRBV9,TRBD2,TRBJ2-1,CASSDRLAGGFDEQFF,TGTGCCAGCAGCGACCGACTAGCGGGAGGGTTCGATGAGCAGTTCTTC
NA,TRBV6-5,NA,TRBJ1-4,CASSPVQGANEKLFF,TGTGCCAGCAGCCCCGTACAGGGCGCTAATGAAAAACTGTTTTTT
NA,TRBV6-1,TRBD1,TRBJ2-7,CASSVFRQGSGEQYF,TGTGCCAGCAGTGTATTCAGACAGGGCTCGGGAGAGCAGTACTTC
once,TRBV30,NA,TRBJ1-2,CAWTPGPADYGYTF,TGTGCCTGGACCCCTGGGCCGGCGGACTATGGCTACACCTTC
NA,TRBV2,NA,TRBJ2-3,CASGVAGGTDTQYF,TGTGCCAGCGGAGTGGCAGGCGGGACAGATACGCAGTATTTT